Below are 28 T cell receptor beta chains sequenced from a single sample in a study of blood T cell repertoires in COVID-19. The protocol was immunoSEQ multiplex PCR, while the TCRdb copy is restricted to in-frame clones and leaves out a portion. The repertoire includes roughly 100,000 clones, around 81% of them detected once, and 4% to 6% sits in the top ten. The sequencing input was peripheral blood. The receptor source for this set is a man older than 75 with COVID-19, enrolled during active disease.

The chain joins TRBV19 to TRBJ1-5, with TRBD1 matching 10 bases. V lost 11 bases, J lost 2 bases, and 12 bases stayed unmatched. CDR1 and CDR2 from the germline V gene are LNHDA and SQIVND (reference sequence). The CDR3 runs 16 residues. The CDR3 nucleotides are TGTGCCTCACGGGACAGGGGTTATGGGGGCAATCAGCCCCAGCATTTT. It yields the protein CASRDRGYGGNQPQHF.

J is TRBJ1-3 and V is TRBV11-2; 7 bases map to TRBD1. Germline trimming cut 5 bases from V and 0 bases from J; bases unmatched to any gene: 7. Germline CDR1 SGHAT, CDR2 FQNNGV. The CDR3 sequence is 16 residues long. The CDR3 nucleotides are TGTGCCAGCAGCGCAAGACAGGGCCCCTCTGGAAACACCATATATTTT. Translated: CASSARQGPSGNTIYF. Supplemented by reference TRBV11-2 and TRBJ1-3, the full variable domain reads EAGVAQSPRYKIIEKRQSVAFWCNPISGHATLYWYQQILGQGPKLLIQFQNNGVVDDSQLPKDRFSAERLKGVDSTLKIQPAKLEDSAVYLCASSARQGPSGNTIYFGEGSWLTVV.

This chain uses TRBV2 with TRBJ2-7; TRBD1 is a possible D gene (7 bases). With 6 bases removed from V and 4 bases from J, the gap between germline ends came to 13 bases. The CDR3 consists of 13 residues. In germline, CDR1 is SNHLY, CDR2 FYNNEI. The chain's CDR3 is CASRGPGGYEQYF. Here the CDR3 DNA reads TGTGCCAGCAGGGGCCCAGGGGGGTACGAGCAGTACTTC.

The rearrangement links TRBV5-5 to TRBJ2-7, with D hard to call. Trimming removed 1 base from V and 4 bases from J, with 6 bases in between. The germline V gene encodes CDR1 SGHKS and CDR2 YYEKEE (reference sequence). The CDR3 length is 12 residues. Written as DNA, the CDR3 is TGTGCCAGCAGCTTGACAGTTTACGAGCAGTACTTC. Its protein product is CASSLTVYEQYF.

The J gene is TRBJ2-5, the V gene TRBV7-9, with D maybe TRBD1 (7 bases). The CDR3 runs to 14 residues. Trimming pared 5 bases from V and 4 bases from J, leaving 14 bases between. The V gene's germline CDR1 is SEHNR and CDR2 FQNEAQ (reference sequence). The CDR3: CASSPRQGGETQYF. CDR3 sequence (DNA): TGTGCCAGCAGCCCCAGACAGGGAGGAGAGACCCAGTACTTC.

This chain connects TRBV2 to TRBJ2-7; the D gene is possibly TRBD1 (5 bases). Germline V CDR1 and CDR2: SNHLY, FYNNEI. This CDR3 is built from 11 residues. V was shortened by 5 bases and J by 6 bases, with 8 bases between the two germline ends. CDR3 in DNA: TGTGCCAGCAGTCAGACAGTCGAGCAGTACTTC. Protein: CASSQTVEQYF. Together with reference TRBV2 and TRBJ2-7, the CDR3 gives the full variable domain: EPEVTQTPSHQVTQMGQEVILRCVPISNHLYFYWYRQILGQKVEFLVSFYNNEISEKSEIFDDQFSVERPDGSNFTLKIRSTKLEDSAMYFCASSQTVEQYFGPGTRLTVT.

The chain carries TRBV21-1 and TRBJ1-2; the table's D gene call, TRBD1, was not cross checked with the DNA. TRBV21-1 is designated a pseudogene. The CDR3 sequence is 21 residues long. CDR3 coding DNA: TGTGCCAGCAGCAAAGATTTAAACGTAACAGGGGGCAAATACTCTAACTATGGCTACACCTTC. This translates into CASSKDLNVTGGKYSNYGYTF.

V and J are TRBV18 and TRBJ1-2, with D possibly matching TRBD1 (6 bases). The CDR3 spans 15 residues. Trimming left V 5 bases short and J 7 bases short, with 20 bases between. In germline, CDR1 is KGHSH, CDR2 LQKENI. The CDR3 DNA reads as TGTGCCAGCTCATACAACCGGGACACCACGGGTGGCTACACCTTC. This codes for CASSYNRDTTGGYTF.

This clone came up once. The chain carries TRBV7-2 and TRBJ2-3, with 7 bases identical to TRBD2. With 0 bases clipped from V and 5 bases from J, the junction kept 11 bases outside the gene matches. The CDR3 covers 17 residues. Germline V gene sequence: CDR1 SGHTA, CDR2 FQGNSA. CDR3 coding DNA: TGTGCCAGCAGCTTAGCAATGAAAGGCGGGGGAGGAGATACGCAGTATTTT. Amino acid sequence: CASSLAMKGGGGDTQYF. Full variable domain (remainder filled in from reference TRBV7-2 and TRBJ2-3): GAGVSQSPSNKVTEKGKDVELRCDPISGHTALYWYRQSLGQGLEFLIYFQGNSAPDKSGLPSDRFSAERTGGSVSTLTIQRTQQEDSAVYLCASSLAMKGGGGDTQYFGPGTRLTVL.

The J gene is TRBJ1-1, the V gene TRBV29-1; 10 bases agree with TRBD1. The CDR3 covers 14 residues. V was pared by 6 bases and J by 4 bases, with 8 bases of the junction left unmatched. Germline V lookup: CDR1 SQVTM, CDR2 ANQGSEA. CDR3 coding DNA: TGCAGCGTCCAGTTGACAGGGGGCTCCACTGAAGCTTTCTTT. Amino acid sequence: CSVQLTGGSTEAFF.

The J gene is TRBJ2-5, the V gene TRBV5-1, with TRBD2 matching 8 bases. The V gene end was trimmed by 4 bases and the J gene end by 1 base; junction bases not matched to a gene: 6. This CDR3 has 15 amino acids. The germline gives CDR1 SGHRS, CDR2 YFSETQ. The DNA of the CDR3 is TGCGCCAGCAGCCCGGGACTAGGACCCCAAGAGACCCAGTACTTC. Encoded protein: CASSPGLGPQETQYF.

A word on this clone: The junction and the germline gene differ at one end; a read error may be behind it. This chain links TRBV11-2 with TRBJ2-7, with a possible D match to TRBD1 (6 bases). CDR1 is SGHAT and CDR2 is FQNNGV in the germline V gene. The CDR3 is made up of 14 amino acids. Written as DNA, the CDR3 is TGTGCCAGCAGCATAGACAGGTCCTCCTACGAGCAGTACTTC. Its translation is CASSIDRSSYEQYF.

The chain couples TRBV2 to TRBJ1-2; D gene unclear. V lost 6 bases and J lost 7, with 12 bases in between. Looked up from germline, CDR1 is SNHLY and CDR2 is FYNNEI. The CDR3 extends over 12 amino acids. For the CDR3, the DNA is TGTGCCAGCAGGACTAGTCGCAGTGGCTACACCTTC. The encoded protein is CASRTSRSGYTF.

This sequence joins TRBV6-5 and TRBJ2-7; TRBD2 aligns across 10 bases. CDR3 length: 15 residues. In germline, CDR1 is MNHEY, CDR2 SVGAGI. V gave up 5 bases and J gave up 2 bases; unmatched junction bases: 6. The DNA for the CDR3 is TGTGCCAGCAGTAGGGGAGCGGGGGGGCCCTACGAGCAGTACTTC. Its protein product is CASSRGAGGPYEQYF.

This clone was picked up a small number of times. The CDR3 loop reads CASSVDPTRDSPEYF. The CDR3 DNA is TGTGCCAGCAGCGTGGATCCTACTAGGGATAGCCCCGAGTACTTC. The rearrangement uses TRBV9 and TRBJ2-7; the D gene is possibly TRBD2 (5 bases). Germline lookup yields CDR1 SGDLS and CDR2 YYNGEE. There are 15 residues in the CDR3. Trimming removed 2 bases at V and 11 bases at J, with 23 bases between.

The chain employs TRBV19 and TRBJ2-2, with 9 bases matching TRBD2. Per the germline V gene, CDR1 is LNHDA and CDR2 is SQIVND (reference sequence). This CDR3 is 14 amino acids long. V lost 6 bases to trimming and J lost 1 base; unmatched junction nucleotides: 0. CDR3 coding DNA: TGTGCCAGTAGGACTAGCGGGAACACCGGGGAGCTGTTTTTT. Encoded protein: CASRTSGNTGELFF.

The genes are TRBV30 and TRBJ1-1; D is undetermined. The germline V and J ends were trimmed by 5 bases and 3 bases, with 10 bases remaining between them. Germline CDR1 is GTSNPN and CDR2 is SVGIG (reference sequence). The CDR3 sequence is 12 residues long. The CDR3 DNA follows: TGTGCCTGGGTTAGGGAGGACACTGAAGCTTTCTTT. This sequence encodes CAWVREDTEAFF.

The rearrangement links TRBV30 to TRBJ1-2, with a possible D match to TRBD1 (6 bases). The germline CDR1 and CDR2 sequences are GTSNPN and SVGIG (reference sequence). The ends were cut back, 8 bases at V and 2 bases at J, with 15 bases in the middle. The CDR3 contains 13 residues. DNA for the CDR3: TGTGCCACGGTTCCAGGGGCCAACTATGGCTACACCTTC. The encoded protein is CATVPGANYGYTF.

The chain recombines TRBV4-2 with TRBJ2-3; tentatively, D is TRBD2 (6 bases). Trimming took off 2 bases at V and 4 bases at J, with 10 bases between the two ends. This CDR3 comprises 14 residues. The V gene's germline CDR1 is LGHNA and CDR2 YNFKEQ. In DNA form, the CDR3 reads TGTGCCAGCAGCCAAAACGGGGGTTCAGATACGCAGTATTTT. Encoded protein: CASSQNGGSDTQYF.

This chain links TRBV15 with TRBJ2-3; unclear D gene. The V end lost 1 base, the J end lost 2 bases, and 13 bases lay between the germline ends. The CDR3 covers 16 residues. CDR1 and CDR2 from the germline V gene are LNHNV and YYDKDF (reference sequence). The CDR3 DNA is TGTGCCACCAGCAGAGTAAACGGGTACGACACAGATACGCAGTATTTT. Translated, it gives CATSRVNGYDTDTQYF. The full variable domain, with the rest looked up from reference TRBV15 and TRBJ2-3, is DAMVIQNPRYQVTQFGKPVTLSCSQTLNHNVMYWYQQKSSQAPKLLFHYYDKDFNNEADTPDNFQSRRPNTSFCFLDIRSPGLGDTAMYLCATSRVNGYDTDTQYFGPGTRLTVL.

This chain links TRBV6-2 or TRBV6-3 with TRBJ2-1, with 11 nucleotides matching TRBD2. CDR3 size: 16 residues. Germline V gene data show CDR1 as MNHEY and CDR2 as SVGEGT. After removal of 5 bases from V and 7 bases from J, the junction contained 10 bases not matched to a gene. The CDR3, as DNA: TGTGCCAGCAGTGACCCGACTAGCGGGGAGTATAATGAGCAGTTCTTC. Its protein product is CASSDPTSGEYNEQFF.

The chain employs TRBV5-1 and TRBJ1-6, with 7 bases lining up with TRBD1. The junction had 8 bases not matched to a gene; V was cut back by 5 bases and J by 6 bases. Germline V CDR1 and CDR2: SGHRS, YFSETQ. The CDR3 length is 15 residues. The CDR3: CASRPGTAPNSPLHF. The DNA of the CDR3 is TGCGCCAGCAGGCCCGGGACAGCGCCTAATTCACCCCTCCACTTT.

This clone appeared once. The chain has TRBV5-1 and TRBJ1-4; D not certain. The length of the CDR3 is 17 residues. The germline V gene has CDR1 SGHRS and CDR2 YFSETQ. Trimming pared 0 bases from V and 0 bases from J, leaving 12 bases between. The CDR3 DNA is TGCGCCAGCAGCTTGGCCACATCCGGGGCAACTAATGAAAAACTGTTTTTT. Its protein is CASSLATSGATNEKLFF.

A single count supports this clone. This chain joins TRBV12-3 or TRBV12-4 and TRBJ1-2; no reliable D call. Deletions cut 10 bases from V and 2 bases from J, with 11 bases between. The CDR3 runs to 12 residues. For the CDR3, the DNA is TGTGCCACCCTTTCCGGGAACTATGGCTACACCTTC. This sequence encodes CATLSGNYGYTF.

The chain links TRBV10-3 to TRBJ2-3, with 8 bases fitting TRBD1. This CDR3 comprises 15 residues. The germline V gene encodes CDR1 ENHRY and CDR2 SYGVKD. V dropped 6 bases and J dropped 3; count of bases not matched to a gene: 8. The CDR3 loop reads CAISRQGYSTDTQYF. CDR3 bases: TGTGCCATCAGCCGACAGGGGTATAGTACAGATACGCAGTATTTT.

This rearrangement joins TRBV3-1 (or the pseudogene TRBV3-2) to TRBJ2-5; 11 bases map to TRBD2. This CDR3 contains 15 residues. Germline trimming cut 1 base from V and 4 bases from J; bases unmatched to any gene: 2. Germline V gene lookup returns CDR1 LGHDT and CDR2 YNNKEL (reference sequence). CDR3 bases: TGTGCCAGCAGCCAAGGTAGCGGGAGGGCAGAGACCCAGTACTTC. Its protein is CASSQGSGRAETQYF.

As regards this clone: The junction does not match germline at one end; this may be a read error. The V and J genes are TRBV6-2 or TRBV6-3 and TRBJ2-2, with 12 bases identical to TRBD2. The germline gives CDR1 MNHEY, CDR2 SVGEGT. The length of the CDR3 is 16 residues. CDR3 bases: TGTGCCAGCAGTTCAGGACTAGCGGGGAACGCCGGGGAGCTGTTTTTT. Its protein is CASSSGLAGNAGELFF.

The gene calls are TRBV23-1 and TRBJ2-7; TRBD1 aligns across 10 bases. TRBV23-1 is known as an ORF, though its function is uncertain. This CDR3 is 16 amino acids long. Unmatched junction bases numbered 7, after V lost 3 bases and J lost 2 bases. CDR3 sequence: CASSHFDRGRPYEQYF. For the CDR3, the DNA is TGCGCCAGCAGTCATTTCGACAGGGGGCGACCCTACGAGCAGTACTTC.